The 9 T cell receptor beta chains below come from one sample, sequenced in a study of T-cell reconstitution after alpha-beta-depleted transplantation in children. Unique molecular identifiers tagged the TCRbeta library. Via MiXCR, TCRdb re-called the PCR reads, giving one row per CDR3 protein. The sample contains under 350,000 distinct CDR3 sequences, 9.9% of which appear only once. Sequenced here: PBMCs from the stem cell graft donor, sampled from the stem cell graft. The receptors stem from a human donor who donated a stem cell graft to a child with SCID.

This clonotype was recorded a few times. This sequence joins TRBV7-6 and TRBJ1-2; a possible D gene is TRBD1 (6 bases). This CDR3 is built from 18 residues. Germline assignment: CDR1 SGHVS and CDR2 FNYEAQ. Trimming took 5 bases from V and 1 from J, leaving 23 bases between them. DNA for the CDR3: TGTGCCAGCAGCCTGACGGGGGGCGCGGGGAAATATAACTATGGCTACACCTTC. Translation: CASSLTGGAGKYNYGYTF. The full variable domain, completed using reference TRBV7-6 and TRBJ1-2, is GAGVSQSPRYKVTKRGQDVALRCDPISGHVSLYWYRQALGQGPEFLTYFNYEAQQDKSGLPNDRFSAERPEGSISTLTIQRTEQRDSAMYRCASSLTGGAGKYNYGYTFGSGTRLTVV.

The chain has TRBV29-1 and TRBJ1-3; D is ambiguous. The germline V gene encodes CDR1 SQVTM and CDR2 ANQGSEA. Trimming took off 2 bases at V and 3 bases at J, with 5 bases between the two ends. CDR3 length: 12 residues. The CDR3 bases are TGCAGCGTTGAACTCGGTGGAAACACCATATATTTT. Translation gives CSVELGGNTIYF. The full variable domain, completed using reference TRBV29-1 and TRBJ1-3, is SAVISQKPSRDICQRGTSLTIQCQVDSQVTMMFWYRQQPGQSLTLIATANQGSEATYESGFVIDKFPISRPNLTFSTLTVSNMSPEDSSIYLCSVELGGNTIYFGEGSWLTVV.

This clonotype was detected many times. The gene calls are TRBV2 and TRBJ1-1, with no clear D. The V and J ends lost 10 bases and 4 bases respectively, with 10 bases between them. The CDR3 sequence is 11 residues long. CDR1 is SNHLY, CDR2 FYNNEI, per germline. CDR3 in amino acids: CATGRGTEAFF. The CDR3 nucleotides are TGTGCCACTGGGAGAGGCACTGAAGCTTTCTTT.

The chain couples TRBV10-2 to TRBJ2-1; no clear D gene. The CDR3 length is 16 residues. With 2 bases removed from V and 8 bases from J, the gap between germline ends came to 19 bases. Germline-derived CDR1 and CDR2 are WSHSY and SAAADI. Written as DNA, the CDR3 is TGCGCCAGCAGTGAGCCACGGTCCCGTACCCCCCATGAGCAGTTCTTC. It specifies CASSEPRSRTPHEQFF.

This clonotype was counted between two and nine times. The CDR3 region has the DNA TGCGCCAGCAGCTTGTCGTTCGGCCTGGACCCTACATTCTATGGCTACACCTTC. This translates into CASSLSFGLDPTFYGYTF. The chain uses TRBV5-1 and TRBJ1-2; D not certain. V dropped 1 base and J dropped 4 bases, with 23 bases sitting between them. Looked up from germline, CDR1 is SGHRS and CDR2 is YFSETQ. This CDR3 is 18 amino acids long.

V gene TRBV27 combines with J gene TRBJ1-1, with unresolved D. The CDR3 covers 14 residues. Germline lookup yields CDR1 MNHEY and CDR2 SMNVEV (reference sequence). The V end was cut by 3 bases, the J end by 4 bases, with 12 bases between. The chain's CDR3 is CASSLGRLGTEAFF. The CDR3, as DNA: TGTGCCAGCAGTTTGGGTCGACTTGGCACTGAAGCTTTCTTT.

Only a few counts were recorded for this clonotype. This chain links TRBV5-1 with TRBJ2-1; the D gene is possibly TRBD2 (5 bases). The CDR3 is 15 amino acids. Germline V gene sequence: CDR1 SGHRS, CDR2 YFSETQ. Trimming took 0 bases from V and 3 from J, leaving 10 bases between them. The CDR3 loop reads CASSLAERFYNEQFF. CDR3 in DNA: TGCGCCAGCAGCTTGGCCGAGCGGTTCTACAATGAGCAGTTCTTC.

The chain combines TRBV19 with TRBJ2-5; TRBD2 agrees at 7 bases. This CDR3 has 12 amino acids. V shed 7 bases and J 4 bases; nucleotides not matched to a gene: 3. Germline V gene lookup returns CDR1 LNHDA and CDR2 SQIVND (reference sequence). CDR3: CASTSGGETQYF. CDR3 sequence (DNA): TGTGCCAGTACCTCGGGAGGAGAGACCCAGTACTTC.

This clonotype was detected a few times. The chain couples TRBV7-9 to TRBJ2-3, with D perhaps matching TRBD2 (5 bases). This CDR3 region has 16 residues. Trimming took off 0 bases at V and 0 bases at J, with 10 bases between the two ends. The germline V gene encodes CDR1 SEHNR and CDR2 FQNEAQ (reference sequence). DNA for the CDR3: TGTGCCAGCAGCTTAGCCCGGGGAATGAGCACAGATACGCAGTATTTT. Its protein product is CASSLARGMSTDTQYF.